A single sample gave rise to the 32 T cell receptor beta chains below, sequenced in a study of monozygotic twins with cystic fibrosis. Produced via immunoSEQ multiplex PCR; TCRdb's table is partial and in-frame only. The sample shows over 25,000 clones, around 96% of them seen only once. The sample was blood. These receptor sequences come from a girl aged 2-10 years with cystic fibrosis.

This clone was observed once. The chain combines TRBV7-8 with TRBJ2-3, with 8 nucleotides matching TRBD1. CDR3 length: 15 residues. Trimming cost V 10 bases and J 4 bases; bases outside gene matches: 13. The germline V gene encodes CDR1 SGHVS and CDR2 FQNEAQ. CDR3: CATLRDRTGPDTQYF. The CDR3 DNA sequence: TGTGCCACACTCAGGGACAGGACCGGTCCAGATACGCAGTATTTT.

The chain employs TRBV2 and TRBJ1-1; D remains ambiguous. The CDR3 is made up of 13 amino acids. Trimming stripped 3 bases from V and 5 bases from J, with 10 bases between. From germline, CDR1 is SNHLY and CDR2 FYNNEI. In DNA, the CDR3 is TGTGCCAGCAGTGAGAGGTTGGGAACTGAAGCTTTCTTT. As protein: CASSERLGTEAFF. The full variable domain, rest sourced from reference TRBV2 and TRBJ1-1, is EPEVTQTPSHQVTQMGQEVILRCVPISNHLYFYWYRQILGQKVEFLVSFYNNEISEKSEIFDDQFSVERPDGSNFTLKIRSTKLEDSAMYFCASSERLGTEAFFGQGTRLTVV.

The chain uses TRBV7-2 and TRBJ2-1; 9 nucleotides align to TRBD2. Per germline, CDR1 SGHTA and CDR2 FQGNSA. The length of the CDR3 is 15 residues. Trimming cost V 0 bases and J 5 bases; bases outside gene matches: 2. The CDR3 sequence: CASSLAPSGNNEQFF. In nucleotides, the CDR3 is TGTGCCAGCAGCTTAGCGCCTAGCGGGAACAATGAGCAGTTCTTC.

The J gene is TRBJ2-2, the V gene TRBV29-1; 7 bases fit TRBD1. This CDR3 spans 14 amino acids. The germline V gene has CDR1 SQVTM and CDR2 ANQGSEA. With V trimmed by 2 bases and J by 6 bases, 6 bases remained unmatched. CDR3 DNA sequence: TGCAGCGTTGAATTTACAGGGGTCCCCGGGGAGCTGTTTTTT. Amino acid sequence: CSVEFTGVPGELFF.

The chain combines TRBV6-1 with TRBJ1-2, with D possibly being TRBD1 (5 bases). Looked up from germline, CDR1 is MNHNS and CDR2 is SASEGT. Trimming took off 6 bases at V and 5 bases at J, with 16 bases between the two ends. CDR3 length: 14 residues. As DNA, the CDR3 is TGTGCCAGCAGGGAGACGGGGGATAGATATGGCTACACCTTC. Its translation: CASRETGDRYGYTF.

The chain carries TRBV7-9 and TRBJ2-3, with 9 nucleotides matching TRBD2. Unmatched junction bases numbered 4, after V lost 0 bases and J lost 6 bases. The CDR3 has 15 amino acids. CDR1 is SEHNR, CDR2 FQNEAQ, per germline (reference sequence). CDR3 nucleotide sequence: TGTGCCAGCAGCTTAGCGTGGCGGGAGGGTGATACGCAGTATTTT. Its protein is CASSLAWREGDTQYF.

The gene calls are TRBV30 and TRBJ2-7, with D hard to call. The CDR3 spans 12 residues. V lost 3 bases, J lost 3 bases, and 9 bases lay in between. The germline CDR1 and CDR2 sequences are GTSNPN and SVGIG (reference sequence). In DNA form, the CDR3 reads TGTGCCTGGAGCTCAAAGTTCTACGAGCAGTACTTC. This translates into CAWSSKFYEQYF.

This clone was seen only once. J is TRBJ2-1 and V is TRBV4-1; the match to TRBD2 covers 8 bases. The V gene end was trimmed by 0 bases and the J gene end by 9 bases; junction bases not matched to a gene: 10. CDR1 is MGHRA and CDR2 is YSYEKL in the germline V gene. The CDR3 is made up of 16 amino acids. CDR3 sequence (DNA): TGCGCCAGCAGCCAAGATCATCTGGTAGCGGGACCTGAGCAGTTCTTC. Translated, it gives CASSQDHLVAGPEQFF.

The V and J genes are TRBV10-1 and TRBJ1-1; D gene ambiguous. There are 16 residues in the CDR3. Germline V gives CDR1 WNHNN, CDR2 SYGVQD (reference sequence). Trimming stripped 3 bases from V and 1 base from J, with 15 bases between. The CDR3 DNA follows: TGCGCCAGCAGTGATTCTGGACGGCTTACGAACACTGAAGCTTTCTTT. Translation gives CASSDSGRLTNTEAFF.

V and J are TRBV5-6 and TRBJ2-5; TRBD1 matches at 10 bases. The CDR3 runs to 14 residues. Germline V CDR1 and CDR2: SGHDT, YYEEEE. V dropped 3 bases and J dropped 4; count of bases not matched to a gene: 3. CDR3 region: CASSSRTGGETQYF. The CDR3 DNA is TGTGCCAGCAGCTCTCGGACAGGGGGAGAGACCCAGTACTTC.

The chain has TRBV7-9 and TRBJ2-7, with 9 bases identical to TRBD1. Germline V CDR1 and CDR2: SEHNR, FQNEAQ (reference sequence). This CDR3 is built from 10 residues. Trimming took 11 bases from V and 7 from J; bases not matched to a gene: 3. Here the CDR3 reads CAVDRGEQYF. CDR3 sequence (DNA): TGTGCCGTGGACAGGGGTGAGCAGTACTTC.

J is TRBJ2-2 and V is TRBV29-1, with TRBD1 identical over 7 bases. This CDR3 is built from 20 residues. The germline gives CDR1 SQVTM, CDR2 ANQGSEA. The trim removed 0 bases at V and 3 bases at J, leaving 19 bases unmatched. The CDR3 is CSVEEDGQGVPLIDTGELFF. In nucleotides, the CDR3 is TGCAGCGTTGAAGAGGATGGGCAGGGGGTCCCCCTAATAGACACCGGGGAGCTGTTTTTT.

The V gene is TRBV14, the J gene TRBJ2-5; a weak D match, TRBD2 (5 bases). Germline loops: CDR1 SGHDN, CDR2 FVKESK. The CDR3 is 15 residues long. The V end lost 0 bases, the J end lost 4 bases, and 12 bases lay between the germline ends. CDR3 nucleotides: TGTGCCAGCAGCCAAGATAGGACTCTTCGAGAGACCCAGTACTTC. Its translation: CASSQDRTLRETQYF.

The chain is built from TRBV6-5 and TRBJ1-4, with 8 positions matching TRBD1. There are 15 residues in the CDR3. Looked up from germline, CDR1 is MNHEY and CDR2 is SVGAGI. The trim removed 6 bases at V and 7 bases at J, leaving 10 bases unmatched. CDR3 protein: CASRLGQGRGEKLFF. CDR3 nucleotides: TGTGCCAGCAGGCTCGGACAGGGTAGAGGTGAAAAACTGTTTTTT.

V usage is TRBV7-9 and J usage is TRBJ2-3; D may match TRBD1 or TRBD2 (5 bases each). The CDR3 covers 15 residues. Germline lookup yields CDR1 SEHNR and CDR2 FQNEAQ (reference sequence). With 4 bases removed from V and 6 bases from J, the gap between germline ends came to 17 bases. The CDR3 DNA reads TGTGCCAGCAGCTCCGGGACCCTTCGTGGGGATACGCAGTATTTT. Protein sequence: CASSSGTLRGDTQYF.

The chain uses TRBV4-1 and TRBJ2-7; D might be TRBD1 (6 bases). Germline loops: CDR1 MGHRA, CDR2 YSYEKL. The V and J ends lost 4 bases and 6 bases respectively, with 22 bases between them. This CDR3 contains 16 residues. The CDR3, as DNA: TGCGCCAGCAGCCGCTACTACCAGGGGCCAAGGAGCGAGCAGTACTTC. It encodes CASSRYYQGPRSEQYF.

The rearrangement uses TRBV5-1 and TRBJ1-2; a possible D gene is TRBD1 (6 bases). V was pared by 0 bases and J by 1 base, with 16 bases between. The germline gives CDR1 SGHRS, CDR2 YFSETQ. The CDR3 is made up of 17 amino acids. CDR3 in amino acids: CASSLGRGRGRNYGYTF. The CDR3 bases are TGCGCCAGCAGCTTGGGAAGGGGCAGGGGACGTAACTATGGCTACACCTTC.

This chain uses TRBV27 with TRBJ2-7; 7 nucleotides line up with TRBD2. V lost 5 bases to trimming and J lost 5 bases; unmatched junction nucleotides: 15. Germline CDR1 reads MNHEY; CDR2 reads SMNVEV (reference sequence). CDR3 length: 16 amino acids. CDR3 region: CASSPSVAGERNEQYF. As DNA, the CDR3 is TGTGCCAGCAGTCCATCGGTGGCGGGAGAAAGGAACGAGCAGTACTTC.

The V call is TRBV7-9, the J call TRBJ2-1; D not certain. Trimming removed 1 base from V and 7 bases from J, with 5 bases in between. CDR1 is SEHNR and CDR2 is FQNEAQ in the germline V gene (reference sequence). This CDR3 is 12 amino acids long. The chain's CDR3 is CASSLGENEQFF. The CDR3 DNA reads TGTGCCAGCAGCTTAGGGGAAAATGAGCAGTTCTTC.

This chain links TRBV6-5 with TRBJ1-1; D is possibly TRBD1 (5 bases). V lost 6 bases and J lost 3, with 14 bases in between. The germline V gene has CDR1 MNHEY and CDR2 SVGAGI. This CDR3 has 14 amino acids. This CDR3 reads CASRTAGTDTEAFF. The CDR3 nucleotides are TGTGCCAGCAGGACAGCCGGGACGGACACTGAAGCTTTCTTT.

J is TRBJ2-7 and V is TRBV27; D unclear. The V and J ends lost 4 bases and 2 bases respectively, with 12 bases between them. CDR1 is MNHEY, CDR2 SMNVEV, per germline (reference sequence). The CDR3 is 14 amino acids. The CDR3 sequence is CASSWSGSPYEQYF. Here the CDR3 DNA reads TGTGCCAGCAGTTGGAGTGGTTCCCCCTACGAGCAGTACTTC.

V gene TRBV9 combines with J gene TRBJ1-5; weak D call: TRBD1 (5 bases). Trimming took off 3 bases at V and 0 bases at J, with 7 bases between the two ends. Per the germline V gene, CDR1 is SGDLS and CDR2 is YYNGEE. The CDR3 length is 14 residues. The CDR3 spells CASSEGTSNQPQHF. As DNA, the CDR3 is TGTGCCAGCAGCGAGGGGACTAGCAATCAGCCCCAGCATTTT.

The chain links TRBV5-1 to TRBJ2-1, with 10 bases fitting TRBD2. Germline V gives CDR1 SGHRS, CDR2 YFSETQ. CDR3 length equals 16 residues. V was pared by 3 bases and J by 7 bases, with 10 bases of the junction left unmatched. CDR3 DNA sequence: TGCGCCAGCAGCTCGAAAATAGCGGGAGGTTTGAATGAGCAGTTCTTC. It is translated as CASSSKIAGGLNEQFF.

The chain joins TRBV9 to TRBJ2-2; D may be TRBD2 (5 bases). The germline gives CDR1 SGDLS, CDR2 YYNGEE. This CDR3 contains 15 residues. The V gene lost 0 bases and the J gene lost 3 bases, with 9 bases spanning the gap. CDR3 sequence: CASSVGETHTGELFF. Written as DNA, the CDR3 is TGTGCCAGCAGCGTAGGGGAGACCCACACCGGGGAGCTGTTTTTT.

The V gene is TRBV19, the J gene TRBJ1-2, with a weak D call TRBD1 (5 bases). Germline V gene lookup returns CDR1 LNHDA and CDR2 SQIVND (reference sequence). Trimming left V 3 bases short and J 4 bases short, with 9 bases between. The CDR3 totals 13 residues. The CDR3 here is CASSMGRVYGYTF. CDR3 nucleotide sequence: TGTGCCAGTAGTATGGGACGGGTCTATGGCTACACCTTC.

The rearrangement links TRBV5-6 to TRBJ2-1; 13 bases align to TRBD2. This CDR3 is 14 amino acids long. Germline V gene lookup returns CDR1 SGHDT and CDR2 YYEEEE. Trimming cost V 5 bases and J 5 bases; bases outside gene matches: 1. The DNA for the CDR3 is TGTGCCAGCAGGGGACTAGCGGGGAACAATGAGCAGTTCTTC. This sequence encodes CASRGLAGNNEQFF.

CDR3 protein: CASSLEGPSGSGANVLTF. The CDR3 DNA sequence: TGTGCCAGCAGCTTGGAAGGCCCGAGCGGATCTGGGGCCAACGTCCTGACTTTC. The gene calls are TRBV5-6 and TRBJ2-6; TRBD2 is a possible D gene (5 bases). CDR3 length equals 18 residues. Trimming cost V 0 bases and J 1 base, with 14 bases left between them. Germline V gene lookup returns CDR1 SGHDT and CDR2 YYEEEE.

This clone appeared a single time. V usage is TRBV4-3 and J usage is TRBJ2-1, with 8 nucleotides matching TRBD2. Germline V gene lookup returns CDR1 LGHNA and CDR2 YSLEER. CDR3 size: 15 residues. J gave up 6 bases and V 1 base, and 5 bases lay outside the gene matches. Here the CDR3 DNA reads TGCGCCAGCAGCCAAGCTATCCTAGCGGGCAATGAGCAGTTCTTC. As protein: CASSQAILAGNEQFF.

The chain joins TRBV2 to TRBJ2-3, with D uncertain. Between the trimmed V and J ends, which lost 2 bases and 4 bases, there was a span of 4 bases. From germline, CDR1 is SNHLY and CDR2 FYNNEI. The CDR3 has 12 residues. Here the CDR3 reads CASSENSDTQYF. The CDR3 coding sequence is TGTGCCAGCAGTGAAAACTCAGATACGCAGTATTTT.

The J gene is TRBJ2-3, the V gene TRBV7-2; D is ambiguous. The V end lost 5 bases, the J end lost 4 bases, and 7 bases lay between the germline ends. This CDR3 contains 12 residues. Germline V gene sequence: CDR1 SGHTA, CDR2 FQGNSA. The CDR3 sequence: CASSAMADTQYF. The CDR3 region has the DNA TGTGCCAGCAGCGCTATGGCAGATACGCAGTATTTT.

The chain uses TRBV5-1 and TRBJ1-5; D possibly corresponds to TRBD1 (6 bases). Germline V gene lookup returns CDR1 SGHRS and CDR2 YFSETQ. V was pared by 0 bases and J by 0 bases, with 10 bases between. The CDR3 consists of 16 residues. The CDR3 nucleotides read TGCGCCAGCAGCTTGGATGGCAGGGGTAGCAATCAGCCCCAGCATTTT. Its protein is CASSLDGRGSNQPQHF.

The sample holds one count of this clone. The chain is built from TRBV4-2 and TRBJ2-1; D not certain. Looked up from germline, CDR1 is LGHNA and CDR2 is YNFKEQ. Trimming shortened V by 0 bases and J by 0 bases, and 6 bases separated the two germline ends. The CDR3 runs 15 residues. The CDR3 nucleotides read TGTGCCAGCAGCCAAGATGTAAGCTCCTACAATGAGCAGTTCTTC. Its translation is CASSQDVSSYNEQFF.